This record covers a single TCR beta chain. CDR3 length equals 14 residues. The V end lost 4 bases, the J end lost 1 base, and 9 bases lay between the germline ends. CDR1 and CDR2 (germline): PRHDT, FYEKMQ (reference sequence). PCR replicates performed on unsorted PBMC used roughly 320 ng DNA, approximately 33,000 T cell genomes. Here immunoSEQ multiplex PCR was the method, and the copy in TCRdb shows in-frame clones only, minus some. The table includes about half a million clones, about 85% detected once. This specimen belongs to a study of shared clonotypes between healthy human individuals. This sequence was found in a woman aged 40-49 years in good health. Some clones in this sample may be carry-over from other donors' samples. The V and J genes are TRBV13 and TRBJ2-3, with D possibly called TRBD1 or TRBD2 (5 bases each). Material for sequencing was PBMCs. The CDR3 region is CASSSRGRTDTQYF. For the CDR3, the DNA is TGTGCCAGCAGCTCCCGGGGCCGCACAGATACGCAGTATTTT.